The clone carrying this TCR beta chain turned up a few times. This entry is derived from a study of blood T cell repertoires in COVID-19. Unmatched junction bases numbered 4, after V lost 0 bases and J lost 10 bases. The CDR3 is made up of 13 amino acids. CDR1 and CDR2 from the germline V gene are GTSNPN and SVGIG (reference sequence). Here immunoSEQ multiplex PCR was the method, and the copy in TCRdb shows in-frame clones only, minus some. The table has about 140,000 clones, 78% seen once. The clonotype comes from a woman aged 55 to 70 with acute or convalescent COVID-19. The material sequenced was peripheral blood. The V gene is TRBV30, the J gene TRBJ1-3, with 9 bases that match TRBD1. The CDR3 region has the DNA TGTGCCTGGAGTGTAAAGGGACAGGGAACCATATATTTT. Translated, it gives CAWSVKGQGTIYF.